This T cell receptor beta chain was sequenced in a study of T cells in Graves' hyperthyroidism and ophthalmopathy. Germline loops: CDR1 MNHEY, CDR2 SVGAGI. The CDR3 has 13 amino acids. V was cut by 0 bases and J by 6 bases, with 7 bases left in between. Findings and limits, study-wide: Ophthalmopathy was identified by the model a median roughly six months ahead of onset. Most thyroid clonotypes expanded above 0.001 were also detected in blood.

Calling Graves' hyperthyroidism stable meant ophthalmopathy did not progress within 18 months. Patients aged 18 to 65 had newly diagnosed hyperthyroidism that had lasted under 2 months. From RNA transcripts, TCR beta CDR3 regions were amplified. HTBI primers drove first-round RT-PCR of the TCR CDR3. TCRdb processed the multiplex PCR reads anew with MiXCR; each CDR3 protein has one entry. There are 500,000 to 600,000 distinct CDR3 sequences in the sample; 15% to 20% occur only once, and more than 15% lies in the top ten. In this sample, this clonotype turned up many times. Antigen specificity is unknown.

The sample was blood. The receptor comes from a young woman with Graves' hyperthyroidism. The V gene is TRBV6-5, the J gene TRBJ2-3, with D hard to call. DNA of the CDR3: TGTGCCAGCAGTTACTCGACGGGCGATACGCAGTATTTT. It codes for CASSYSTGDTQYF.